The rows below give T cell receptor beta chains drawn from one sample of a study of memory CD8 T cells in hepatitis C reinfection. Using immunoSEQ multiplex PCR, the repertoire was profiled, and TCRdb retains in-frame clones only, with some absent. The table includes about 50,000 clones, nearly 90% detected once. The sample comprised naive CD8+ T cells sorted from blood. These receptors were taken from a man between 18 and 29 years old with hepatitis C virus infection. Each CDR3 is given with its conserved first and last residue. The D gene is left open where the match is weak. Clone size appears in some rows only: once, few, many, or a class for an expanded clone.

v_call,d_call,clone_size,j_call,cdr3_nt,cdr3_aa
TRBV5-1,-,-,TRBJ1-1,TGCGCCAGCAGCCGGCGGGACCCGAACACTGAAGCTTTCTTT,CASSRRDPNTEAFF
TRBV7-9,-,-,TRBJ2-2,TGTGCCAGCAGCGAAAGGACAGTAAACACCGGGGAGCTGTTTTTT,CASSERTVNTGELFF
TRBV14,TRBD2,-,TRBJ2-2,TGTGCCAGCAGCCTGGGACTAGCGGGCGCCTACACCGGGGAGCTGTTTTTT,CASSLGLAGAYTGELFF
TRBV10-3,-,-,TRBJ1-2,TGTGCCATCAGTGATACCGGGGACACGCCTAACTATGGCTACACCTTC,CAISDTGDTPNYGYTF
TRBV28,-,-,TRBJ2-7,TGTGCCAGCAACTTCCGCTCCTACGAGCAGTACTTC,CASNFRSYEQYF
TRBV11-2,TRBD2,once,TRBJ2-1,TGTGCCAGCAGCTTAGAAGGGAGGGATGAGCAGTTCTTC,CASSLEGRDEQFF
TRBV6-5,-,-,TRBJ1-2,TGTGCCAGCAGTTACTCGGGGACACTCCTCGGCTACGGCTACACCTTC,CASSYSGTLLGYGYTF
TRBV27,-,-,TRBJ2-7,TGTGCCAGCAGTTTATCTGTAGATAGCTCCTACGAGCAGTACTTC,CASSLSVDSSYEQYF
TRBV19,-,-,TRBJ1-5,TGTGCCAGTAGCGCAGGGTTTAACAATCAGCCCCAGCATTTT,CASSAGFNNQPQHF
TRBV11-2,-,-,TRBJ2-2,TGTGCCAGCAGCTTTGGCCCGAACACCGGGGAGCTGTTTTTT,CASSFGPNTGELFF
TRBV11-1,TRBD1,-,TRBJ2-5,TGTGCCAGCAGCTTAAGGCAGGGGGCAAGGGAGACCCAGTACTTC,CASSLRQGARETQYF
TRBV19,-,-,TRBJ1-4,TGTGCCAGTAGTATGCAGAATGAAAAACTGTTTTTT,CASSMQNEKLFF
TRBV19,-,-,TRBJ2-3,TGTGCCAGTAGTATTACAGGTCGCACAGATACGCAGTATTTT,CASSITGRTDTQYF
TRBV19,-,-,TRBJ1-5,TGTGCCAGTAGTATGGGGCCAGTCTCCAATCAGCCCCAGCATTTT,CASSMGPVSNQPQHF